The present TCR beta chain was sequenced within a study of blood T cell repertoires in COVID-19 (dated by TCRdb to 2018 to 2020). Regarding the complete study: Samples covering the acute and convalescent phases of COVID-19 were provided by collaborators in the United States, Italy and Spain. The prospective study material was composed of cDNA or gDNA derived from T cells, B-cell-depleted T cells, or PBMCs. The dataset comprised deeply sampled blood TCRbeta repertoires from subjects exposed to, actively infected with, or recovered from COVID-19. The repertoires were made available in a free public database intended to serve as a resource for research on the immune response to SARS-CoV-2. Samples were obtained from the ongoing ImmuneRACE study (first 160 participants) and from over a thousand subjects provided by 6 global collaborators. Nearly every sample came with metadata listing a de-identified subject ID, COVID-19 status, age in years and sex. Where available, HLA class I and class II types were obtained from metadata supplied by the sample provider rather than from assay-based typing.

Beyond this particular receptor, the publication reports: Clinical and demographic metadata were provided uncurated, with the amount varying by source and participant.

About this clone: The specificity of this receptor is unknown. No clone much larger than this one lies a single base away; base qualities are absent.

Participants in the prospective study were aged roughly 18 to 95 years, lived in about two dozen United States geographic areas, and enrolled through a virtual design. Cohort assignment in the prospective study relied on participant-reported clinical history from a screening survey and a study questionnaire. ImmuneRACE Cohort 3 recovered participants were defined by two consecutive negative NP/OP PCR tests, healthcare professional clearance, or symptom resolution. In the prospective study, mobile phlebotomists collected whole blood, serum and a nasopharyngeal or oropharyngeal swab from each participant. Additional blood draws and questionnaires over an approximately 2-month period could optionally be provided by prospective study participants. Before DNA extraction, prospective study blood samples were shipped either frozen or at room temperature. The immunoSEQ Assay, a bias-controlled multiplex PCR, was used to amplify TCRbeta CDR3 regions from genomic DNA. The authors' analysis ran thus. The number of nucleated cells in each sample was estimated from the amplification of reference gene primers within the assay. Sequence reads were collapsed and filtered to measure the absolute abundance of every unique TCRbeta CDR3 rearrangement. For each sample, productive Simpson clonality was calculated as the square root of Simpson's diversity index across productive rearrangements. Not all clones reach the TCRdb copy of this immuneACCESS table, which keeps in-frame sequences only. Checked studies attribute under half of the gap to unresolved V genes and leave the rest unexplained. The V and J calls and clone size are taken from that table; D and trimming were inferred from the DNA. The sample table records around 380,000 clones; roughly 86% of these occur just once. Jointly, the top ten make up 1% to 1.5% of the sample.

Sequenced material: PBMCs or T cells enriched from blood (not recorded which). This sequence originates from a young man who had recovered from COVID-19.

Read as DNA, the sequence is TGTGCCAGCAGCTTATCAGGGTCCTATGGCTACACCTTC. It specifies CASSLSGSYGYTF. The sequence links TRBV7-9 to TRBJ1-2; a weak D assignment points to TRBD1 (5 bases agree). V is shortened by 2 bases, J by 4 bases, and the region joining them spans 8 bases. The CDR3 has 13 amino acids, counting the end cysteine and phenylalanine. The sequence is cut down to CDR3 DNA, 39 bases in frame from base 1. As encoded in the germline V gene (reference sequence), CDR1 is SEHNR while CDR2 is FQNEAQ. When the CDR3 is completed using the reference TRBV7-9 and TRBJ1-2 genes on either side, the full variable domain is DTGVSQNPRHKITKRGQNVTFRCDPISEHNRLYWYRQTLGQGPEFLTYFQNEAQLEKSRLLSDRFSAERPKGSFSTLEIQRTEQGDSAMYLCASSLSGSYGYTFGSGTRLTVV.